This TCR beta chain stems from a study of immune reconstitution after stem cell transplant in scleroderma (TCRdb year 2017). The library was prepared using RT-PCR. This sample was sequenced with an Illumina MiSeq. TCRdb handled the public reads itself, with Q25 trimming in fastp and clone calling in MiXCR, and kept productive beta chains. Here each entry gathers all rows of one CDR3 protein and keeps the most common genes and DNA. Here the sample has about 1,600 distinct CDR3 sequences; 6% to 8.5% occur a single time. The top ten hold 22% of the sample. From the cysteine up to the phenylalanine, the CDR3 has a length of 12 residues. Here the CDR3 DNA is all that survives: 36 bases in frame from base 1. A distance of 5 bases separates the germline ends of V and J, which lose 5 bases and 0 bases respectively. In the germline V gene, CDR1 corresponds to MNHNS and CDR2 to SASEGT. This clonotype was detected a few times. What antigen it recognizes has not been identified. Base qualities were left out, and no much larger clone turns up one base away.

Sample collection occurred before or after autologous hematopoietic stem cell transplantation (not recorded which). The rearranged segments are TRBV6-1 and TRBJ2-7, with the D segment identity uncertain. This sequence originates from a male donor with systemic sclerosis. The DNA sequence follows: TGTGCCAGCAGTCCGCCCTCCTACGAGCAGTACTTC. This codes for CASSPPSYEQYF.